This T cell receptor (beta chain) was identified in a study of response to subunit inactivated influenza vaccine. The study, taken as a whole, reports: It was the authors' suggestion that each seasonal influenza vaccination recruits few new T cells.

This clonotype was seen a handful of times. Antigen: not known. CDR1 and CDR2 from the germline V gene are MNHNS and SASEGT. CDR3 size: 16 residues. Losses at the gene ends were 6 bases for V and 7 bases for J; bases not matched to a gene: 10. Each CDR3 protein gets one entry after TCRdb re-called the RT-PCR reads with MiXCR. The table records 600,000 to 850,000 distinct CDR3 sequences, 14% of them present only once. The chain combines TRBV6-1 with TRBJ2-1; 12 nucleotides match TRBD2. The clonotype comes from a man aged 45-65 years who received an inactivated influenza vaccine. This specimen consisted of PBMCs from blood, obtained about 14 days before vaccination. The CDR3 reads CASSRRLAGEGNEQFF. The CDR3 region has the DNA TGTGCCAGCAGCCGGAGACTAGCGGGAGAGGGGAATGAGCAGTTCTTC.